The source of this T cell receptor (beta chain) is a study of OX40 agonist ivuxolimab in advanced cancers. About the research overall: The study enrolled dose-escalation patients with hepatocellular carcinoma, melanoma, renal cell or head and neck cancer. Having had anti-PD-1, anti-PD-L1 or anti-CTLA-4 therapy before was allowed, and under 50% had some.

The data were produced by immunoSEQ multiplex PCR, yet TCRdb's version contains in-frame clones alone and is incomplete. Of around 70,000 clones listed, around 89% are singletons. CDR3 length: 19 residues. The V gene end was trimmed by 3 bases and the J gene end by 9 bases; junction bases not matched to a gene: 18. Per germline, CDR1 SGDLS and CDR2 YYNGEE. Blood draws occurred at baseline, cycle 4 day 1, and cycle 7 day 1. Sequencing used CD4+ or CD8+ T cells sorted from blood, obtained in a trial of the OX40 agonist ivuxolimab. The genes are TRBV9 and TRBJ2-5; 15 bases are a match to TRBD2. The clonotype originates from an adult with an advanced solid tumor such as melanoma, head and neck, liver or kidney cancer. The CDR3 bases are TGTGCCAGCAGCGAAGGACTAGCGGGAGGGTCCGGGGGCTTGGAGGCCCAGTACTTC. As protein: CASSEGLAGGSGGLEAQYF.